The rows below give T cell receptor beta chains drawn from one sample of a study of OX40 agonist ivuxolimab in advanced cancers. Repertoires were generated with immunoSEQ multiplex PCR, while TCRdb's copy carries only in-frame clones and drops some. The table lists about 57,000 clones, more than 75% of them singletons. This sample comprised CD4+ or CD8+ T cells sorted from blood, obtained in a trial of the OX40 agonist ivuxolimab. These receptors came from an adult with an advanced solid tumor such as melanoma, head and neck, liver or kidney cancer. Both conserved end residues are trimmed from each CDR3. Size is stated for part of the rows, as once, few or many counts, or as a class when the clone is expanded.

TRBV5-5	.	12	TRBJ1-1	ASSLAAGALKAF
TRBV10-3	.	12	TRBJ2-3	AVGAGGHTDTQY
TRBV5-4	.	12	TRBJ2-2	ASSLSLNTGELF
TRBV6-6	.	13	TRBJ1-4	ASSYPGQGREKLF
TRBV6-1	.	11	TRBJ1-2	ASSETARGEQT
TRBV2	.	13	TRBJ2-7	ASSVSGRAGYEQY
TRBV5-1	.	11	TRBJ2-5	ASSSPPTETQY
TRBV27	.	15	TRBJ2-7	ASSLGALGSPLSGQY
TRBV19	once	12	TRBJ1-1	ASSIGRVDTEAF
TRBV9	.	11	TRBJ2-7	ASSVVGQGEQY
TRBV7-2	.	12	TRBJ1-2	ASSLEGSFGGYT
TRBV5-8	.	11	TRBJ1-1	ASSSDTPMGAF
TRBV4-1	.	11	TRBJ1-5	ASSHPGLQPQH
TRBV7-3	.	12	TRBJ1-2	ASSLDPGGYGYT
TRBV19	.	13	TRBJ2-5	ASSISGIAGETQY
TRBV7-8	.	13	TRBJ2-7	ASSLEGAPSYEQY
TRBV18	.	12	TRBJ2-7	ASSPGTAAYEQY
TRBV7-9	.	12	TRBJ1-3	ASSLFSSGNTIY
TRBV7-2	few	12	TRBJ1-2	ASTMTPANYGYT
TRBV5-6	.	15	TRBJ2-7	ASSRGLAGVGAYEQY
TRBV4-1	.	12	TRBJ2-3	ASSQDDRRDTQY
TRBV2	.	12	TRBJ2-1	ASTVEAGFHEQF
TRBV7-3	.	13	TRBJ2-1	ASSSTGGRDNEQF
TRBV30	few	11	TRBJ1-2	AWRTGGSYGYT
TRBV11-2	.	11	TRBJ1-5	ASSRDRGQPQH
TRBV30	.	12	TRBJ2-3	AWSLSGGRGTQY
TRBV7-9	.	14	TRBJ1-6	ASSRTGLKGYSPLH
TRBV28	few	12	TRBJ1-5	ASRSQGSGQPQH
TRBV6-1	few	16	TRBJ1-6	ASSGSGFLWGGNSPLH
TRBV18	.	13	TRBJ1-1	ASSPLGQVDSEAF